This T cell receptor beta chain is drawn from a study of shared clonotypes between healthy human individuals. Produced via immunoSEQ multiplex PCR; TCRdb's table is partial and in-frame only. This table has roughly 2.2 million clones, about nine tenths appearing once. Trimming stripped 2 bases from V and 1 base from J, with 6 bases between. This CDR3 spans 13 amino acids. Germline V gene data show CDR1 as SGHNT and CDR2 as YYREEE (reference sequence). This clone was seen a handful of times. The chain employs TRBV5-4 and TRBJ1-1; D is unresolved. This TCR came from a man aged 18 to 30 in good health. Some clones in this sample may be carry-over from other donors' samples. Sequencing was performed on naive CD4+ T cells from PBMCs. Sample subset: CD45RA+ positively selected. The CDR3: CASSFAANTEAFF. CDR3 in DNA: TGTGCCAGCAGCTTTGCTGCGAACACTGAAGCTTTCTTT.